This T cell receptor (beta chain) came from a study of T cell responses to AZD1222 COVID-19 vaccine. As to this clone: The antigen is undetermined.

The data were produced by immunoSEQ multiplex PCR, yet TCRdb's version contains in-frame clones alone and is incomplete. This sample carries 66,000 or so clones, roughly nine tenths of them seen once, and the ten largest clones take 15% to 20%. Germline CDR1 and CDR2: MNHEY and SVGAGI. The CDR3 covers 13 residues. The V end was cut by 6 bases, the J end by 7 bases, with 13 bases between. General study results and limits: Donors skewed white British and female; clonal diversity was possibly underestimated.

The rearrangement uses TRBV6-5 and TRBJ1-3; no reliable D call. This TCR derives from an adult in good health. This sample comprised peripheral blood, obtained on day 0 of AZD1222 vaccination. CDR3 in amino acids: CASRKWNGNTIYF. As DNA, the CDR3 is TGTGCCAGCAGGAAGTGGAATGGGAACACCATATATTTT.